This TCR beta chain was identified in a study of response to subunit inactivated influenza vaccine. V was pared by 3 bases and J by 5 bases, with 11 bases between. The CDR3 has 14 residues. This clonotype occurred a few times. TCRdb re-analysed the RT-PCR reads in MiXCR, keeping a single row per CDR3 protein. Counted here are about 540,000 distinct CDR3 sequences, roughly 25% occurring once; the ten biggest clones make up 2.5% to 3%. This same sample was also part of a study on T cells expressing NK-cell markers. That study adds: Generation of TCR beta cDNA was performed by 5'RACE template switching incorporating UMIs. Sequencing covered eight donors, seven HCMV-seropositive and one seronegative.

V is TRBV12-3 or TRBV12-4 and J is TRBJ1-3; no reliable D call. The origin of this receptor is a man aged 50-59 years who received an inactivated influenza vaccine. Sequences were derived from CD4+ T cells sorted from PBMCs, sampled roughly 13 days after vaccination. The DNA of the CDR3 is TGTGCCAGCAGTTTTTCTGAGGGTAGAAACACCATATATTTT. Its translation is CASSFSEGRNTIYF.